Presented here are 3 T cell receptor beta chains from one specimen sequenced in a study of regulatory T cells in long-lasting Graves disease. The authors built TCR beta libraries using iRepertoire HTBI primers and Arm-PCR of CDR3 regions. TCRdb called the multiplex PCR reads again in MiXCR, with one record for every CDR3 protein. Among 200,000 to 300,000 distinct CDR3 sequences listed, 20% were seen once. The time point: newly diagnosed GD, antithyroid drugs for less than 3 months. The authors made the TCR library using RNA they extracted from PBMCs. The starting material was peripheral blood mononuclear cells (PBMCs), obtained at new diagnosis, from a patient treated with antithyroid drugs. Receptors were obtained from a female donor with Graves disease.

This clonotype was observed a handful of times. The chain has TRBV7-8 and TRBJ1-1; D gene unclear. Germline V CDR1 and CDR2: SGHVS, FQNEAQ. V was cut by 6 bases and J by 1 base, with 9 bases left in between. The CDR3 totals 13 residues. The CDR3 here is CASRTHRNTEAFF. CDR3 bases: TGTGCCAGCAGGACTCACAGGAACACTGAAGCTTTCTTT.

Note on this clonotype: This may stem from a read error, because a much larger clone lies one nucleotide away. The CDR3 DNA reads as TGTGCCACCAGTGATCCCCACCCTAATTCCCACAATGAGCAGTTCTTC. Translating gives CATSDPHPNSHNEQFF. The genes are TRBV28 and TRBJ2-1; D ambiguous. This CDR3 spans 16 amino acids. Per germline, CDR1 MDHEN and CDR2 SYDVKM. The variable domain in full, with the rest retrieved from reference TRBV28 and TRBJ2-1, is DVKVTQSSRYLVKRTGEKVFLECVQDMDHENMFWYRQDPGLGLRLIYFSYDVKMKEKGDIPEGYSVSREKKERFSLILESASTNQTSMYLCATSDPHPNSHNEQFFGPGTRLTVL.

The genes are TRBV7-8 and TRBJ1-1; a weak D match, TRBD1 (5 bases). Germline CDR1 and CDR2: SGHVS and FQNEAQ. Trimming stripped 0 bases from V and 6 bases from J, with 8 bases between. The CDR3 spans 13 residues. CDR3 DNA: TGTGCCAGCAGCTTAGCCGGGACCGCTGAAGCTTTCTTT. Protein product: CASSLAGTAEAFF.